A selection of T cell receptor beta chains follows, all from one sample in a study of cytomegalovirus exposure and HLA in healthy donors. Measured with immunoSEQ multiplex PCR; TCRdb has only the in-frame clones, and not every one. The sample holds over 150,000 clones, approximately 77% seen once. The sequenced sample was PBMCs. These receptors originate from a male donor in good health and CMV-seropositive. CDR3s include the opening cysteine and the closing phenylalanine or tryptophan. The order of the fields is J gene, clone size, D gene, V gene, CDR3 DNA, CDR3 protein. A D gene is named only where the DNA matches it firmly. Part of the rows lack a size; the others show once, few, many or a class for expanded clones.

TRBJ1-2 | - | TRBD1 | TRBV18 | TGTGCCAGCTTGCCAGGGGGTACTAACTATGGCTACACCTTC | CASLPGGTNYGYTF
TRBJ2-5 | - | - | TRBV11-1 | TGTGCCAGCAGCCCCTATCCTGACAGTCCCCAAGAGACCCAGTACTTC | CASSPYPDSPQETQYF
TRBJ1-1 | few | TRBD1 | TRBV13 | TGTGCCAGCAGCCTCCCCCGACAGGGGATCACTGAAGCTTTCTTT | CASSLPRQGITEAFF
TRBJ2-6 | - | - | TRBV6-1 | TGTGCCAGCCGTCCTTCTGGGGCCAACGTCCTGACTTTC | CASRPSGANVLTF
TRBJ2-3 | - | - | TRBV11-2 | TGTGCCAGCAGTTTTGGGGGGAGCTCTAGAGATACGCAGTATTTT | CASSFGGSSRDTQYF
TRBJ2-7 | once | TRBD2 | TRBV2 | TGTGCCAGCACTACTAGCGGGGGCGCGAGCTCCTACGAGCAGTACTTC | CASTTSGGASSYEQYF
TRBJ2-3 | - | TRBD1 | TRBV7-9 | TGTGCCAGCAGCTTGGCACAGGGGGCGCGAGATACGCAGTATTTT | CASSLAQGARDTQYF
TRBJ2-7 | few | TRBD1 | TRBV29-1 | TGCAGCGTTGCCCAGGGGGCAGGCTACGAGCAGTACTTC | CSVAQGAGYEQYF
TRBJ2-5 | - | - | TRBV9 | TGTGCCAGCAGCGTAGGGGGCCTGGGGACCCAGTACTTC | CASSVGGLGTQYF
TRBJ1-6 | - | TRBD1 | TRBV30 | TGTGCCTGGAGGGGAGGACAGGGTTATTCACCCCTCCACTTT | CAWRGGQGYSPLHF
TRBJ1-6 | - | TRBD1 | TRBV19 | TGTGCCAGTAGCGGACAGGTCCGCTCGCCCCTCCACTTT | CASSGQVRSPLHF
TRBJ2-2 | - | TRBD2 | TRBV7-3 | TGTGCCAGCAGCCCCCGTGGGACTAGCGGGGTAGGGGAGCTGTTTTTT | CASSPRGTSGVGELFF
TRBJ2-7 | - | TRBD1 | TRBV7-9 | TGTTCCAGCAGCTTAGCGGGACAGGGGATGACCTACGAGCAGTACTTC | CSSSLAGQGMTYEQYF
TRBJ2-2 | - | - | TRBV7-6 | TGTGCCAGCAGCTTAGGAAGGGGCGCCGGGGAGCTGTTTTTT | CASSLGRGAGELFF
TRBJ2-1 | - | TRBD2 | TRBV4-1 | TGCGCCAGCAGCCATCCGGGGGGCGGGGGGGTGTCCAGCTCCTACAATGAGCAGTTCTTC | CASSHPGGGGVSSSYNEQFF
TRBJ1-2 | - | TRBD1 | TRBV7-8 | TGTGCCAGCAGCTTGAGGGACAGGGAACCGCGCTACACCTTC | CASSLRDREPRYTF
TRBJ1-3 | few | - | TRBV30 | TGTGCCTGGAGGGGAACCTCAGGGGACCGCTCTGGAAACACCATATATTTT | CAWRGTSGDRSGNTIYF
TRBJ2-7 | - | - | TRBV6-5 | TGTGCCAGCACCCTAAGGAGGGGGGGGTCCTACGAGCAGTACTTC | CASTLRRGGSYEQYF
TRBJ1-2 | few | - | TRBV4-1 | TGCGCCAGCAGCCAAGATGTAGAATTTGATGGCTACACCTTC | CASSQDVEFDGYTF
TRBJ2-2 | - | - | TRBV6-4 | TGTGCCAGCAGTGACGGACAGAACACCGGGGAGCTGTTTTTT | CASSDGQNTGELFF
TRBJ2-3 | - | - | TRBV11-2 | TGTGCCAGCAGCTTAGATCGGGGGGCGAGGGCAGATACGCAGTATTTT | CASSLDRGARADTQYF
TRBJ1-5 | - | - | TRBV6-5 | TGTGCCAGCGGTGGCGGGAATCAGCCCCAGCATTTT | CASGGGNQPQHF
TRBJ1-6 | - | TRBD1 | TRBV5-6 | TGTGCCAGCAGCGCACGACAGGGGCGATCACCCCTCCACTTT | CASSARQGRSPLHF
TRBJ2-7 | - | TRBD1 | TRBV5-6 | TGTGCCAGCAGCCACTCCGACAGGGCCTTTACCTACGAGCAGTACTTC | CASSHSDRAFTYEQYF
TRBJ2-7 | - | TRBD2 | TRBV6-1 | TGTGCCAGCCGGACCTCGCGGGGGGCCGGCTACGAGCAGTACTTC | CASRTSRGAGYEQYF
TRBJ2-5 | - | TRBD2 | TRBV10-3 | TGTGCCATCAGTGAATTCCCAGCGGGGGGCGAGACCCAGTACTTC | CAISEFPAGGETQYF
TRBJ2-1 | once | - | TRBV7-2 | TGTGCCAGCAGCCCTAGGAGGGGAATCACCGCCGGTGAGCAGTTCTTC | CASSPRRGITAGEQFF
TRBJ1-2 | - | - | TRBV7-2 | TGTGCCAGCAGCTCTCAGGGGTATGGCTACACCTTC | CASSSQGYGYTF
TRBJ2-7 | - | TRBD2 | TRBV5-5 | TGTGCCAGCAGCTCAGGCGGGGGAACCTACGAGCAGTACTTC | CASSSGGGTYEQYF
TRBJ1-2 | - | - | TRBV12-2 | TGTGCAAGTCGCTTAGTGACAGTTTATGGCTACACCTTC | CASRLVTVYGYTF
TRBJ2-7 | - | TRBD1 | TRBV5-5 | TGTGCCAGCAGCACGGGACAGGGGGGTTCATACGAGCAGTACTTC | CASSTGQGGSYEQYF
TRBJ1-2 | - | - | TRBV7-2 | TGTGCCAGCAGCTTAGTTGGGGCACGTCCGTATGGCTACACCTTC | CASSLVGARPYGYTF